This TCR beta chain was obtained from a study of T cells in Graves' hyperthyroidism and ophthalmopathy. Regarding the study as a whole: Ophthalmopathy got predicted by the model a median around 6.8 months before its onset.

Any patient presenting with uncontrolled infection, other autoimmune disease, pregnancy or lactation was left out. The CDR3 spans 17 residues. Germline V gene lookup returns CDR1 DFQATT and CDR2 SNEGSKA (reference sequence). V lost 6 bases to trimming and J lost 4 bases; unmatched junction nucleotides: 12. This clonotype occurred many times. Its cognate antigen is unknown. Using RNA transcripts as the source, TCR beta CDR3 regions were amplified. The HTBI primer set drove a first-round RT-PCR of the TCR CDR3. TCRdb called the multiplex PCR reads again in MiXCR, with one record for every CDR3 protein. The sample consists of roughly 500,000 distinct CDR3 sequences, around 16% of them appearing once.

Sequenced: blood. This rearrangement joins TRBV20-1 to TRBJ2-7; 16 bases fit TRBD2. The receptor was isolated from a young woman with Graves' ophthalmopathy. CDR3 residues: CSAPPLGLAGGVYEQYF. Here the CDR3 DNA reads TGCAGTGCCCCACCTTTGGGACTAGCGGGAGGGGTTTACGAGCAGTACTTC.